This record concerns one T cell receptor (beta chain) sequence. This sample stems from a study of blood T cell repertoires in COVID-19. Study-wide context: Sources were T cells, B-cell-depleted T cells, or PBMCs; the material itself was cDNA or gDNA.

CDR1 and CDR2 (germline): SGHDT, YYEEEE. This CDR3 has 16 residues. V gave up 2 bases and J gave up 7 bases; unmatched junction bases: 11. In the authors' workflow: Researchers report that nucleated cell counts were estimated from reference gene primer amplification. Repertoires were generated with immunoSEQ multiplex PCR, while TCRdb's copy carries only in-frame clones and drops some. V and J calls plus clone size are reproduced from that table; the DNA served to infer D and trimming. The sample gives 140,000 or so clones, roughly 82% of which show up once; roughly 10% is in the top ten. The receptor was isolated from a man aged 55-75 years with active or convalescent COVID-19. Sample: peripheral blood. V and J are TRBV5-6 and TRBJ2-1; 8 positions agree with TRBD2. The CDR3 sequence is CASSLLGSGSVNEQFF. The CDR3 DNA reads TGTGCCAGCAGCTTATTAGGCAGCGGGAGTGTAAATGAGCAGTTCTTC.